This T cell receptor (beta chain) was sequenced for a study of T cell responses to AZD1222 COVID-19 vaccine. Clones were sequenced by immunoSEQ multiplex PCR, and TCRdb holds only the in-frame ones, with some missing. Of about 70,000 clones listed, around 83% are singletons. V was pared by 3 bases and J by 0 bases, with 12 bases between. The CDR3 is made up of 15 amino acids. The V gene's germline CDR1 is MNHEY and CDR2 SVGAGI. The chain carries TRBV6-5 and TRBJ2-7, with D possibly TRBD1 on 5 matching bases. Sequencing used peripheral blood, obtained on day 0 of AZD1222 vaccination. This TCR was recovered from an adult in good health. The CDR3: CASSYGQGVSYEQYF. The CDR3 DNA is TGTGCCAGCAGTTATGGGCAGGGTGTCTCCTACGAGCAGTACTTC.